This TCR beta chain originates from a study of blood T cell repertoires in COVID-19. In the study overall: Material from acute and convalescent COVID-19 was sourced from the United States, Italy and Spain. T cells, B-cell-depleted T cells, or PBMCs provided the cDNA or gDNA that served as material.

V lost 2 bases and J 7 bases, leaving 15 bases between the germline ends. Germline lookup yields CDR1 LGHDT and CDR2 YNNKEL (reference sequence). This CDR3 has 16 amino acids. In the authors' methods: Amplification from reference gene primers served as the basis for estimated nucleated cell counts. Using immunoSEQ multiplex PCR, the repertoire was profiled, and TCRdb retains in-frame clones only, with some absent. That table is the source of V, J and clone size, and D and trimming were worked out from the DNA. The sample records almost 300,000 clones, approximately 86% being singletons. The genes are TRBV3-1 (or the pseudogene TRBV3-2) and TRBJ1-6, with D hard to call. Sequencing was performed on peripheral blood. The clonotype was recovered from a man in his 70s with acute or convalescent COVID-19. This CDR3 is CASSQTEGIRNSPLHF. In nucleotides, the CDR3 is TGTGCCAGCAGCCAAACAGAGGGAATAAGGAATTCACCCCTCCACTTT.